This is a list of T cell receptor beta chains from one sample in a study of STAT5B mutations in CD4+ large granular lymphocyte leukemia. Assay used: immunoSEQ multiplex PCR; TCRdb lists only in-frame clones, some missing. Among around 21,000 clones listed, 75% were seen once. Sequenced input: CD4+ T cells from blood buffy coats. The source is a human donor in good health. Each CDR3 is given with its conserved first and last residue. The D gene is left open where the match is weak. Size values are once, few and many counts, or a class for expanded clones, and some rows have none.

v_call: TRBV1; clone_size: few; j_call: TRBJ2-5; d_call: NA; cdr3_nt: TGCACCAGCAGCCTCACGGGGGACCAAGAGACCCAGTACTTC; cdr3_aa: CTSSLTGDQETQYF
v_call: TRBV2; clone_size: NA; j_call: TRBJ2-7; d_call: TRBD1; cdr3_nt: TGTGCCAGCAGGGACAGGGCGAGCGAGCAGTACTTC; cdr3_aa: CASRDRASEQYF
v_call: TRBV7-9; clone_size: NA; j_call: TRBJ2-7; d_call: NA; cdr3_nt: TGTGCCAGCAGCGGGAGCTACGAGCAGTACTTC; cdr3_aa: CASSGSYEQYF
v_call: TRBV4-1; clone_size: NA; j_call: TRBJ1-2; d_call: NA; cdr3_nt: TGCGCCAGCAGCCAATACTCAGAAGCTAACTATGGCTACACCTTC; cdr3_aa: CASSQYSEANYGYTF
v_call: TRBV6-5; clone_size: NA; j_call: TRBJ1-2; d_call: NA; cdr3_nt: TGTGCCAGCAGTCGAAACCAACCTAACTATGGCTACACCTTC; cdr3_aa: CASSRNQPNYGYTF
v_call: TRBV28; clone_size: NA; j_call: TRBJ2-1; d_call: NA; cdr3_nt: TGTGCCAGCAGTACCGGCACAGAGGGACAGTTCTTC; cdr3_aa: CASSTGTEGQFF
v_call: TRBV10-1; clone_size: NA; j_call: TRBJ2-3; d_call: NA; cdr3_nt: TGCGCCAGCAGCGAAAGCGTACTCACAGATACGCAGTATTTT; cdr3_aa: CASSESVLTDTQYF
v_call: TRBV6-5; clone_size: NA; j_call: TRBJ1-5; d_call: NA; cdr3_nt: TGTGCCAGCAGCCCCGGGCAGGGATGGAATCAGCCCCAGCATTTT; cdr3_aa: CASSPGQGWNQPQHF
v_call: TRBV11-3; clone_size: NA; j_call: TRBJ2-2; d_call: NA; cdr3_nt: TGTGCCAGCAGCTTAGACCTTTCCGGGGAGCTGTTTTTT; cdr3_aa: CASSLDLSGELFF
v_call: TRBV11-2; clone_size: few; j_call: TRBJ1-3; d_call: NA; cdr3_nt: TGTGCCAGCAGCTTACTCCAGGCGAGCTCTGGAAACACCATATATTTT; cdr3_aa: CASSLLQASSGNTIYF
v_call: TRBV6-5; clone_size: NA; j_call: TRBJ2-7; d_call: NA; cdr3_nt: TGTGCCAGCAGTTCGGGACTCCTCGACGAGCAGTACTTC; cdr3_aa: CASSSGLLDEQYF
v_call: TRBV19; clone_size: NA; j_call: TRBJ1-1; d_call: NA; cdr3_nt: TGTGCCAGTAGTATACCAGGCGGAAACACTGAAGCTTTCTTT; cdr3_aa: CASSIPGGNTEAFF
v_call: TRBV4-2; clone_size: NA; j_call: TRBJ1-2; d_call: NA; cdr3_nt: TGTGCCAGCAGCCAAGATCATGGGCAGGGGTATGGCTACACCTTC; cdr3_aa: CASSQDHGQGYGYTF
v_call: TRBV19; clone_size: NA; j_call: TRBJ2-7; d_call: NA; cdr3_nt: TGTGCCAGTAACAACCCCCGTGCGGGCTACGAGCAGTACTTC; cdr3_aa: CASNNPRAGYEQYF
v_call: TRBV6-1; clone_size: once; j_call: TRBJ1-3; d_call: NA; cdr3_nt: TGTGCCAGCAGTGAAGCCCCGGGTGGTGGAAACACCATATATTTT; cdr3_aa: CASSEAPGGGNTIYF
v_call: TRBV30; clone_size: few; j_call: TRBJ2-7; d_call: NA; cdr3_nt: TGTGCCTGGAGTGGGCTTCCCCCCTACGAGCAGTACTTC; cdr3_aa: CAWSGLPPYEQYF
v_call: TRBV11-3; clone_size: NA; j_call: TRBJ2-7; d_call: TRBD1; cdr3_nt: TGTGCCAGCAGCAAGAACAGGGGACCCTACGAGCAGTACTTC; cdr3_aa: CASSKNRGPYEQYF
v_call: TRBV27; clone_size: NA; j_call: TRBJ1-5; d_call: NA; cdr3_nt: TGTGCCAGCAGACCCAGGTTGTCTGGAAATCAGCCCCAGCATTTT; cdr3_aa: CASRPRLSGNQPQHF
v_call: TRBV6-1; clone_size: NA; j_call: TRBJ2-3; d_call: TRBD1; cdr3_nt: TGTGCCAGCAGTGAACCTCGGGCAGGGGGATCAGATACGCAGTATTTT; cdr3_aa: CASSEPRAGGSDTQYF
v_call: TRBV4-1; clone_size: NA; j_call: TRBJ2-1; d_call: TRBD2; cdr3_nt: TGCGCCAGCAGCCACCCGACTAGCGGAGCCTATTACAATGAGCAGTTCTTC; cdr3_aa: CASSHPTSGAYYNEQFF
v_call: TRBV6-5; clone_size: NA; j_call: TRBJ2-7; d_call: NA; cdr3_nt: TGTGCCAGCAGTAATACAGGGGCGGGGTCCTACGAGCAGTACTTC; cdr3_aa: CASSNTGAGSYEQYF